This passage covers 15 T cell receptor beta chains from one sample sequenced in a study of OX40 agonist ivuxolimab in advanced cancers. The repertoire was sequenced with immunoSEQ multiplex PCR; TCRdb's copy has only in-frame clones and lacks some. The table lists about 52,000 clones, 94% of them singletons. The material sequenced was CD4+ or CD8+ T cells sorted from blood, taken in a trial of the OX40 agonist ivuxolimab. Every receptor here comes from an adult with an advanced solid tumor such as melanoma, head and neck, liver or kidney cancer.

The V and J genes are TRBV7-9 and TRBJ2-7, with TRBD2 identical over 12 bases. CDR1 and CDR2 from the germline V gene are SEHNR and FQNEAQ (reference sequence). V was pared by 2 bases and J by 3 bases, with 5 bases of the junction left unmatched. The CDR3 runs 16 residues. CDR3 amino acids: CASSLSGLAGDYEQYF. For the CDR3, the DNA is TGTGCCAGCAGCTTATCGGGACTAGCGGGTGACTACGAGCAGTACTTC.

The chain combines TRBV6-5 with TRBJ2-2; perhaps D is TRBD1 or TRBD2 (5 bases each). The CDR3 runs to 13 residues. Per the germline V gene, CDR1 is MNHEY and CDR2 is SVGAGI. V shed 2 bases and J shed 9 bases, with 10 bases lying between them. The CDR3 nucleotides are TGTGCCAGCAGTTACGGGACGTTCAGGGAGCTGTTTTTT. Protein: CASSYGTFRELFF.

V gene TRBV27 combines with J gene TRBJ2-3, with D uncertain. V was clipped by 5 bases and J by 2 bases, with 8 bases between them. Germline V lookup: CDR1 MNHEY, CDR2 SMNVEV (reference sequence). CDR3 size: 13 residues. The chain's CDR3 is CASSLYNTDTQYF. The DNA of the CDR3 is TGTGCCAGCAGTCTTTACAACACAGATACGCAGTATTTT.

The V and J genes are TRBV27 and TRBJ1-2, with no clear D. V was cut by 3 bases and J by 4 bases, with 9 bases left in between. Germline loops: CDR1 MNHEY, CDR2 SMNVEV (reference sequence). The length of the CDR3 is 13 residues. The chain's CDR3 is CASSFRQSYGYTF. The DNA for the CDR3 is TGTGCCAGCAGTTTCAGGCAGAGCTATGGCTACACCTTC.

On this clone: The junction differs from germline at one of its ends, possibly a read error. This rearrangement joins TRBV7-8 to TRBJ1-5, with D uncertain. The CDR3 has 14 amino acids. The germline CDR1 and CDR2 sequences are SGHVS and FQNEAQ. In nucleotides, the CDR3 is TGTGCCAGCAGCTTAGGGGGTAGCTATCAGCCCCAGCATTTT. This codes for CASSLGGSYQPQHF.

V usage is TRBV4-3 and J usage is TRBJ1-4, with 8 nucleotides matching TRBD1. Germline values: CDR1 LGHNA, CDR2 YSLEER. The CDR3 is 15 amino acids. With 4 bases clipped from V and 1 base from J, the junction kept 2 bases outside the gene matches. CDR3 sequence (DNA): TGCGCCAGCAGCCCCGGACAGGGAACTAATGAAAAACTGTTTTTT. This translates into CASSPGQGTNEKLFF.

V is TRBV7-2 and J is TRBJ2-7, with D unresolved. From germline, CDR1 is SGHTA and CDR2 FQGNSA. The V and J ends lost 1 base and 4 bases respectively, with 8 bases between them. This CDR3 is 13 amino acids long. CDR3: CASSLVGKYEQYF. In DNA form, the CDR3 reads TGTGCCAGCAGCTTAGTGGGCAAGTACGAGCAGTACTTC.

This clone has a single count. The gene calls are TRBV4-1 and TRBJ2-5; 9 bases fit TRBD2. There are 15 residues in the CDR3. Germline V lookup: CDR1 MGHRA, CDR2 YSYEKL. Trimming at V came to 0 bases and at J to 5 bases, leaving 4 bases not matched to a gene. CDR3 nucleotides: TGCGCCAGCAGCCAAGAGCGGGGGGGTAGGGAGACCCAGTACTTC. It codes for CASSQERGGRETQYF.

The chain is built from TRBV29-1 and TRBJ2-1, with 8 bases lining up with TRBD2. The V gene end was trimmed by 6 bases and the J gene end by 3 bases; junction bases not matched to a gene: 10. The germline V gene encodes CDR1 SQVTM and CDR2 ANQGSEA. This CDR3 spans 15 amino acids. The CDR3 spells CSVQGRGERYNEQFF. The CDR3 DNA reads as TGCAGCGTCCAGGGGCGGGGGGAACGCTACAATGAGCAGTTCTTC.

CDR3 nucleotides: TGTGCCAGCAGTTTAATGAGGGTCCTCGGGTACGAGCAGTACTTC. It yields the protein CASSLMRVLGYEQYF. The chain employs TRBV28 and TRBJ2-7, with a weak D call TRBD2 (5 bases). Germline V CDR1 and CDR2: MDHEN, SYDVKM. This CDR3 spans 15 amino acids. The ends were cut back, 2 bases at V and 4 bases at J, with 15 bases in the middle.

The V and J genes are TRBV7-2 and TRBJ2-7; D ambiguous. Germline lookup yields CDR1 SGHTA and CDR2 FQGNSA. There are 14 residues in the CDR3. The germline V and J ends were trimmed by 5 bases and 3 bases, with 14 bases remaining between them. CDR3 residues: CASSALGANYEQYF. The CDR3 DNA follows: TGTGCCAGCAGCGCCCTCGGAGCCAACTACGAGCAGTACTTC. The variable domain in full, with the rest retrieved from reference TRBV7-2 and TRBJ2-7, is GAGVSQSPSNKVTEKGKDVELRCDPISGHTALYWYRQSLGQGLEFLIYFQGNSAPDKSGLPSDRFSAERTGGSVSTLTIQRTQQEDSAVYLCASSALGANYEQYFGPGTRLTVT.

The V gene is TRBV5-1, the J gene TRBJ1-2; D is possibly TRBD1 (5 bases). The CDR3 contains 14 residues. CDR1 and CDR2 (germline): SGHRS, YFSETQ. V was cut by 4 bases and J by 1 base, with 11 bases left in between. CDR3 sequence: CASSLDTGNYGYTF. DNA for the CDR3: TGCGCCAGCAGCCTGGACACCGGTAACTATGGCTACACCTTC.

The chain is built from TRBV6-1 and TRBJ1-5; a possible D gene is TRBD1 (5 bases). This CDR3 has 15 residues. Germline CDR1 is MNHNS and CDR2 is SASEGT. V gave up 7 bases and J gave up 0 bases, with 13 bases separating them. This CDR3 reads CASTSEGYSNQPQHF. For the CDR3, the DNA is TGTGCCAGCACCTCAGAGGGGTATAGCAATCAGCCCCAGCATTTT.

CDR3 protein: CASSQEGGLNTEAFF. The CDR3 DNA sequence: TGCGCCAGCAGCCAAGAGGGCGGGTTGAACACTGAAGCTTTCTTT. This chain links TRBV4-1 with TRBJ1-1; D unclear. This CDR3 has 15 amino acids. The germline V and J ends were trimmed by 0 bases and 0 bases, with 8 bases remaining between them. Germline loops: CDR1 MGHRA, CDR2 YSYEKL.

The rearrangement uses TRBV27 and TRBJ1-5; TRBD1 is a possible D gene (6 bases). The CDR3 length is 16 residues. CDR1 is MNHEY, CDR2 SMNVEV, per germline (reference sequence). Trimming pared 5 bases from V and 0 bases from J, leaving 14 bases between. Written as DNA, the CDR3 is TGTGCCAGCAGTCCATTACCGACAGGTAGCAATCAGCCCCAGCATTTT. The encoded protein is CASSPLPTGSNQPQHF.